Listed below are T cell receptor beta chains from one sample, sequenced in a study of blood T cell repertoires in COVID-19. Clones were read by immunoSEQ multiplex PCR, and TCRdb kept only the in-frame ones, dropping some. The data show about 84,000 clones, less than 90% seen once. Sequenced input: peripheral blood. Receptors originate from a man older than 75 with active or convalescent COVID-19. Both conserved end residues are part of each CDR3. The D gene is left open where the match is weak. Expanded clones are given a class, and other clones once, few, many or no size at all.

len | j_gene | abundance | d_gene | v_gene | CDR3nt | CDR3aa
15 | TRBJ1-1 | . | . | TRBV5-4 | TGTGCCAGCAGCTTGGGAGGGCGTCGGGGCACTGAAGCTTTCTTT | CASSLGGRRGTEAFF
16 | TRBJ2-1 | . | . | TRBV6-4 | TGTGCCAGCAGTGACTCGAGATGGCGGGGCCGGGGTGAGCAGTTCTTC | CASSDSRWRGRGEQFF
16 | TRBJ2-3 | . | TRBD2 | TRBV7-2 | TGTGCCAGCAGCTCCGGACTAGCGGCCCCCGGGGATACGCAGTATTTT | CASSSGLAAPGDTQYF
18 | TRBJ2-1 | . | . | TRBV3-1/TRBV3-2 | TGTGCCAGCAGCCAAGTGGACGTAACTCGGGAGAGGTACAATGAGCAGTTCTTC | CASSQVDVTRERYNEQFF
17 | TRBJ1-2 | few | TRBD1 | TRBV25-1 | TGTGCCAGCAGTGACCAGCATAGACAGGGCGGCAACTATGGCTACACCTTC | CASSDQHRQGGNYGYTF
14 | TRBJ2-7 | . | . | TRBV7-2 | TGTGCCAGCAGCTTAGATAACAGAGCCTACGAGCAGTACTTC | CASSLDNRAYEQYF
16 | TRBJ2-3 | once | TRBD2 | TRBV6-6 | TGTGCCAGCACCACGGGGCTAGCGGTACTCACAGATACGCAGTATTTT | CASTTGLAVLTDTQYF
15 | TRBJ2-7 | . | . | TRBV4-1 | TGCGCCAGCAGCCAAGCTAGGGGGAAAACCTACGAGCAGTACTTC | CASSQARGKTYEQYF
15 | TRBJ2-5 | . | TRBD2 | TRBV14 | TGTGCCAGCAGCCCGAGACTAGCGGGAATGGAGACCCAGTACTTC | CASSPRLAGMETQYF
15 | TRBJ2-5 | . | TRBD2 | TRBV5-5 | TGTGCCAGCAGCTTGACTAGCGGGAGACGAGAGACCCAGTACTTC | CASSLTSGRRETQYF
17 | TRBJ1-5 | . | . | TRBV10-2 | TGCGCCAGCAGTGAAGTATCGAGCTCTTATAGCAATCAGCCCCAGCATTTT | CASSEVSSSYSNQPQHF
14 | TRBJ2-3 | once | TRBD2 | TRBV6-5 | TGTGCCAGCCACCGAACTAGCGGCACAGATACGCAGTATTTT | CASHRTSGTDTQYF
15 | TRBJ1-1 | . | . | TRBV6-1 | TGTGCCAGCAGTGAATTTGCGACAGTGAACACTGAAGCTTTCTTT | CASSEFATVNTEAFF
14 | TRBJ2-5 | . | . | TRBV5-1 | TGCGCCAGCAGCGCGATCAGGGTACAAGAGACCCAGTACTTC | CASSAIRVQETQYF
14 | TRBJ2-7 | . | . | TRBV11-2 | TGTGCCAGCAGCCCGAACCGACCAGACACCGAGCAGTACTTC | CASSPNRPDTEQYF
13 | TRBJ1-2 | . | . | TRBV11-2 | TGTGCCAGCAGCTTATTGGCAGACTATGGCTACACCTTC | CASSLLADYGYTF
20 | TRBJ2-1 | . | TRBD1 | TRBV7-6 | TGTGCCAGCAGCGTCTACACCGGGACAGGGGGCGCCGGGTCCTACAATGAGCAGTTCTTC | CASSVYTGTGGAGSYNEQFF
14 | TRBJ1-1 | . | . | TRBV28 | TGTGCCAGTAACGGGGGGCCGATGAACACTGAAGCTTTCTTT | CASNGGPMNTEAFF
18 | TRBJ2-2 | . | TRBD2 | TRBV7-2 | TGTGCCAGCAGCTTAAGGAGGGCGGGAGGAGGAAACACCGGGGAGCTGTTTTTT | CASSLRRAGGGNTGELFF
13 | TRBJ1-5 | . | . | TRBV18 | TGTGCCAGCTCACAGGGGTTGGGTCAGCCCCAGCATTTT | CASSQGLGQPQHF
11 | TRBJ2-3 | . | . | TRBV29-1 | TGCAGCGTTGTTCACACAGATACGCAGTATTTT | CSVVHTDTQYF
14 | TRBJ1-6 | few | TRBD1 | TRBV18 | TGTGCCAGCTCATCGGACAGGGTGGGTTCACCCCTCCACTTT | CASSSDRVGSPLHF
15 | TRBJ1-1 | . | TRBD1 | TRBV2 | TGTGCCAGCAGCGGGACAGGGGGCTGGAACACTGAAGCTTTCTTT | CASSGTGGWNTEAFF
12 | TRBJ2-7 | once | . | TRBV7-2 | TGTGCCAGCAGCTCCTCCTCCTACGAGCAGTACTTC | CASSSSSYEQYF
17 | TRBJ2-2 | . | . | TRBV5-4 | TGTGCCAGCAGCTTGGAGGTTAGCGGTGCGAACACCGGGGAGCTGTTTTTT | CASSLEVSGANTGELFF
13 | TRBJ1-1 | few | TRBD1 | TRBV13 | TGTGCCAGCAGGAAGACAGGGGGCACTGAAGCTTTCTTT | CASRKTGGTEAFF
17 | TRBJ2-7 | once | TRBD2 | TRBV30 | TGTGCCTGGAGGCTTGGGATAGCGGGAGAATCTGTCTACGAGCAGTACTTC | CAWRLGIAGESVYEQYF
13 | TRBJ2-1 | . | TRBD2 | TRBV27 | TGTGCCAGCAGGGTGACTAGCGGCAATGAGCAGTTCTTC | CASRVTSGNEQFF
15 | TRBJ2-7 | . | TRBD2 | TRBV30 | TGTGCCTGGGATGCCCCCGCGGGAGTGAGATACGAGCAGTACTTC | CAWDAPAGVRYEQYF
14 | TRBJ1-5 | . | . | TRBV19 | TGTGCCAGTACCCCCCAGGGGCGGAATCAGCCCCAGCATTTT | CASTPQGRNQPQHF
15 | TRBJ2-1 | . | TRBD2 | TRBV5-4 | TGTGCCAGCAACCGCAGGCGGGAGGGTTGGGATGAGCAGTTCTTC | CASNRRREGWDEQFF
13 | TRBJ1-2 | few | . | TRBV13 | TGTGCCAGCAGGTTACAGGGATCCTATGGCTACACCTTC | CASRLQGSYGYTF
15 | TRBJ1-1 | few | . | TRBV5-1 | TGCGCCAGCAGCTTGGGGGACACGCAGAACACTGAAGCTTTCTTT | CASSLGDTQNTEAFF